The 29 T cell receptor beta chains below were found in one sample sequenced in a study of STAT5B mutations in CD4+ large granular lymphocyte leukemia. Assay used: immunoSEQ multiplex PCR; TCRdb lists only in-frame clones, some missing. The table lists around 34,000 clones, about 85% of them singletons. Sequenced: CD4+ T cells from blood buffy coats. The source is a human donor in good health.

This chain connects TRBV10-3 to TRBJ2-7; TRBD1 agrees at 10 bases. V lost 10 bases, J lost 2 bases, and 5 bases stayed unmatched. Germline V gene data show CDR1 as ENHRY and CDR2 as SYGVKD. This CDR3 is built from 13 residues. The CDR3 loop is CATTGTGAYEQYF. For the CDR3, the DNA is TGTGCCACGACCGGGACAGGGGCCTACGAGCAGTACTTC.

The rearrangement joins TRBV6-1 to TRBJ2-7, with 9 bases lining up with TRBD1. Germline loops: CDR1 MNHNS, CDR2 SASEGT. This CDR3 region has 15 residues. With 7 bases clipped from V and 5 bases from J, the junction kept 12 bases outside the gene matches. This CDR3 is CASKSPGQGTHEQYF. Written as DNA, the CDR3 is TGTGCCAGCAAGAGTCCGGGACAGGGCACCCACGAGCAGTACTTC.

The chain employs TRBV7-2 and TRBJ2-7, with TRBD2 identical over 9 bases. Germline V gives CDR1 SGHTA, CDR2 FQGNSA. V was clipped by 2 bases and J by 5 bases; unmatched bases: 13. CDR3 length equals 17 residues. The CDR3 reads CASSLRSGSGRKDEQYF. CDR3 coding DNA: TGTGCCAGCAGCTTAAGGAGCGGCAGCGGGAGGAAAGACGAGCAGTACTTC.

This chain uses TRBV27 with TRBJ2-3; D call uncertain. V lost 6 bases and J lost 1, with 8 bases in between. CDR3 size: 13 residues. The germline V gene encodes CDR1 MNHEY and CDR2 SMNVEV (reference sequence). CDR3 coding DNA: TGTGCCAGCAGGGGTAGCCGCACAGATACGCAGTATTTT. Amino acid sequence: CASRGSRTDTQYF.

V usage is TRBV5-1 and J usage is TRBJ2-1; 10 bases agree with TRBD2. Trimming cost V 1 base and J 3 bases; bases outside gene matches: 1. Germline CDR1 and CDR2: SGHRS and YFSETQ. This CDR3 has 15 amino acids. As DNA, the CDR3 is TGCGCCAGCAGCTTGTCTAGCGGGAGCTACAATGAGCAGTTCTTC. Translation gives CASSLSSGSYNEQFF.

J is TRBJ2-7 and V is TRBV5-5; D gene uncertain. V lost 1 base, J lost 3 bases, and 5 bases lay in between. CDR1 and CDR2 (germline): SGHKS, YYEKEE (reference sequence). CDR3 length: 12 amino acids. The CDR3 spells CASSLSVYEQYF. The CDR3 DNA reads as TGTGCCAGCAGCTTGTCTGTCTACGAGCAGTACTTC.

The chain recombines TRBV6-6 with TRBJ2-5; tentatively, D is TRBD1 or TRBD2 (5 bases each). The CDR3 loop spans 13 amino acids. Germline V gene lookup returns CDR1 MNHNY and CDR2 SVGAGI (reference sequence). Deletions cut 8 bases from V and 2 bases from J, with 12 bases between. The CDR3 sequence: CASARDQQETQYF. CDR3 in DNA: TGTGCCAGCGCACGGGACCAACAAGAGACCCAGTACTTC.

The chain uses TRBV10-3 and TRBJ2-7; D possibly matches TRBD1 or TRBD2 (5 bases each). CDR3 size: 18 residues. Deletions cut 3 bases from V and 1 base from J, with 22 bases between. The V gene's germline CDR1 is ENHRY and CDR2 SYGVKD. The CDR3 bases are TGTGCCATCAGTGAACATTTAAGGCGGGCAGGGCTATCCTACGAGCAGTACTTC. Translating gives CAISEHLRRAGLSYEQYF.

The chain has TRBV5-6 and TRBJ2-3, with D maybe TRBD2 (5 bases). The germline CDR1 and CDR2 sequences are SGHDT and YYEEEE. Trimming took 4 bases from V and 6 from J, leaving 12 bases between them. The CDR3 consists of 13 residues. CDR3 bases: TGTGCCAGCAGCCACGGGGAATTGGATACGCAGTATTTT. It yields the protein CASSHGELDTQYF.

This clone was seen more than once but under ten times. This sequence joins TRBV7-9 and TRBJ1-1; unclear D gene. V lost 1 base to trimming and J lost 4 bases, with 4 bases between them. This CDR3 is built from 12 residues. Germline V gives CDR1 SEHNR, CDR2 FQNEAQ (reference sequence). The CDR3 protein is CASSLEVTEAFF. CDR3 nucleotides: TGTGCCAGCAGCTTAGAGGTCACTGAAGCTTTCTTT.

V usage is TRBV6-5 and J usage is TRBJ2-1, with D unclear. This CDR3 region has 15 residues. Trimming cost V 6 bases and J 2 bases, with 14 bases left between them. The germline CDR1 and CDR2 sequences are MNHEY and SVGAGI. CDR3 coding DNA: TGTGCCAGCAGAAGCGACGAAATCCCCTACAATGAGCAGTTCTTC. Its translation: CASRSDEIPYNEQFF.

This clone was recorded once. The J gene is TRBJ1-4, the V gene TRBV5-1; D call uncertain. CDR3 length: 14 residues. V was pared by 5 bases and J by 0 bases, with 8 bases between. The germline V gene has CDR1 SGHRS and CDR2 YFSETQ. The CDR3 here is CASRPGATNEKLFF. CDR3 bases: TGCGCCAGCAGACCCGGGGCAACTAATGAAAAACTGTTTTTT. The complete variable domain, with remaining parts taken from reference TRBV5-1 and TRBJ1-4, reads KAGVTQTPRYLIKTRGQQVTLSCSPISGHRSVSWYQQTPGQGLQFLFEYFSETQRNKGNFPGRFSGRQFSNSRSEMNVSTLELGDSALYLCASRPGATNEKLFFGSGTQLSVL.

This clone was observed a handful of times. The chain carries TRBV28 and TRBJ1-1, with TRBD1 identical over 7 bases. Germline V gene sequence: CDR1 MDHEN, CDR2 SYDVKM. The CDR3 is 15 amino acids. Trimming at V came to 6 bases and at J to 1 base, leaving 8 bases not matched to a gene. CDR3 sequence: CASSLRQGGNTEAFF. CDR3 DNA sequence: TGTGCCAGCAGCCTAAGGCAGGGGGGGAACACTGAAGCTTTCTTT.

The rearrangement joins TRBV7-9 to TRBJ1-4; maybe TRBD1 (5 bases). The CDR3 runs to 15 residues. The V gene lost 5 bases and the J gene lost 0 bases, with 10 bases spanning the gap. CDR1 SEHNR and CDR2 FQNEAQ come from the germline V gene (reference sequence). In nucleotides, the CDR3 is TGTGCCAGCAGCCCACGACAGTCAACTAATGAAAAACTGTTTTTT. Encoded protein: CASSPRQSTNEKLFF.

The chain has TRBV30 and TRBJ2-1; D remains ambiguous. Germline values: CDR1 GTSNPN, CDR2 SVGIG (reference sequence). This CDR3 comprises 15 residues. V was shortened by 1 base and J by 3 bases, with 13 bases between the two germline ends. CDR3 amino acids: CAWSASRSIYNEQFF. In nucleotides, the CDR3 is TGTGCCTGGAGTGCGAGTCGGTCGATCTACAATGAGCAGTTCTTC.

V usage is TRBV10-2 and J usage is TRBJ2-7; D may match TRBD1 or TRBD2 (5 bases each). The CDR3 length is 15 residues. Germline V CDR1 and CDR2: WSHSY, SAAADI. Trimming shortened V by 4 bases and J by 4 bases, and 17 bases separated the two germline ends. In DNA, the CDR3 is TGCGCCAGCAGTGGAGGGGCAGGGAAAGGGTACGAGCAGTACTTC. The encoded protein is CASSGGAGKGYEQYF.

V usage is TRBV30 and J usage is TRBJ1-5; the match to TRBD1 covers 9 bases. The germline CDR1 and CDR2 sequences are GTSNPN and SVGIG (reference sequence). The CDR3 spans 13 residues. Trimming removed 0 bases from V and 7 bases from J; junction bases left unmatched: 1. The CDR3 sequence: CAWSVQGAQPQHF. The CDR3 DNA reads as TGTGCCTGGAGTGTACAGGGGGCCCAGCCCCAGCATTTT.

The genes are TRBV2 and TRBJ1-2; D is possibly TRBD1 (6 bases). The CDR3 has 14 amino acids. Per germline, CDR1 SNHLY and CDR2 FYNNEI. The germline V and J ends were trimmed by 8 bases and 6 bases, with 19 bases remaining between them. CDR3 DNA: TGTGCCAGCGCCTCACAGGGCCTCGCGAATGGCTACACCTTC. It codes for CASASQGLANGYTF.

V usage is TRBV19 and J usage is TRBJ1-2; D might be TRBD1 (6 bases). This CDR3 is 12 amino acids long. V lost 5 bases to trimming and J lost 5 bases, with 9 bases between them. From germline, CDR1 is LNHDA and CDR2 SQIVND (reference sequence). The CDR3 is CASSGGQYGYTF. The CDR3 DNA follows: TGTGCCAGTAGTGGAGGACAGTATGGCTACACCTTC.

This clone was seen a handful of times. This chain uses TRBV5-1 with TRBJ2-2; D is possibly TRBD1 (7 bases). CDR1 and CDR2 from the germline V gene are SGHRS and YFSETQ. This CDR3 region has 16 residues. The V and J ends lost 2 bases and 3 bases respectively, with 14 bases between them. This chain's CDR3 is CASSFSSRGDTGELFF. As DNA, the CDR3 is TGCGCCAGCAGCTTCTCTAGCAGGGGGGACACCGGGGAGCTGTTTTTT.

The chain couples TRBV7-2 to TRBJ1-3; TRBD1 matches 9 bases. The CDR3 has 15 amino acids. V lost 1 base and J lost 4; bases outside the gene matches: 2. Germline loops: CDR1 SGHTA, CDR2 FQGNSA. In nucleotides, the CDR3 is TGTGCCAGCAGCTTAGGAGGGACAGGGGGAAACACCATATATTTT. This gives the protein CASSLGGTGGNTIYF.

V usage is TRBV19 and J usage is TRBJ2-1, with 8 bases lining up with TRBD1. The V gene end was trimmed by 6 bases and the J gene end by 2 bases; junction bases not matched to a gene: 6. This CDR3 is 15 amino acids long. CDR1 and CDR2 from the germline V gene are LNHDA and SQIVND (reference sequence). CDR3 in amino acids: CASSPTGAAYNEQFF. As DNA, the CDR3 is TGTGCCAGTAGCCCGACAGGGGCGGCCTACAATGAGCAGTTCTTC.

J is TRBJ1-2 and V is TRBV6-5; D might be TRBD1 (6 bases). Trimming took off 6 bases at V and 2 bases at J, with 10 bases between the two ends. Per the germline V gene, CDR1 is MNHEY and CDR2 is SVGAGI. The CDR3 runs to 13 residues. The CDR3 nucleotides are TGTGCCAGCAGACTGGACAGAAACTATGGCTACACCTTC. Its protein is CASRLDRNYGYTF.

The chain has TRBV19 and TRBJ2-7; no definite D call. Germline V gives CDR1 LNHDA, CDR2 SQIVND (reference sequence). V lost 5 bases and J lost 4, with 15 bases in between. The CDR3 sequence is 14 residues long. The CDR3 region is CASSAAQTWYEQYF. The CDR3 region has the DNA TGTGCCAGTAGTGCGGCACAGACCTGGTACGAGCAGTACTTC.

J is TRBJ2-1 and V is TRBV4-3; 10 bases line up with TRBD2. With V trimmed by 1 base and J by 9 bases, 9 bases remained unmatched. This CDR3 contains 16 residues. Germline CDR1 is LGHNA and CDR2 is YSLEER. The chain's CDR3 is CASSQGAGGLISEQFF. CDR3 in DNA: TGCGCCAGCAGCCAAGGAGCGGGAGGGCTAATTTCTGAGCAGTTCTTC.

J is TRBJ2-7 and V is TRBV7-2; D possibly corresponds to TRBD2 (7 bases). The germline V gene encodes CDR1 SGHTA and CDR2 FQGNSA. The CDR3 length is 17 residues. V lost 2 bases, J lost 4 bases, and 21 bases lay in between. CDR3 in DNA: TGTGCCAGCAGCTTACAGGGGATTAGGGGGGGGCGATACGAGCAGTACTTC. Translating it yields CASSLQGIRGGRYEQYF.

The chain combines TRBV30 with TRBJ2-2; TRBD2 aligns across 11 bases. Germline CDR1 and CDR2: GTSNPN and SVGIG (reference sequence). This CDR3 region has 13 residues. J lost 5 bases, V lost 4 bases, and 0 bases had no gene match. Here the CDR3 reads CAWTSGRTGELFF. As DNA, the CDR3 is TGTGCCTGGACTAGCGGGAGGACCGGGGAGCTGTTTTTT.

As concerns this clone: This CDR3 is also generated by other DNA sequences in the sample. This chain uses TRBV5-1 with TRBJ1-1; the D is unclear. CDR3 size: 13 residues. V lost 4 bases and J 0 bases, leaving 7 bases between the germline ends. Germline V gene lookup returns CDR1 SGHRS and CDR2 YFSETQ. For the CDR3, the DNA is TGCGCCAGCAGCCTGGGCATGAACACTGAAGCTTTCTTT. Its translation: CASSLGMNTEAFF.

The rearrangement joins TRBV6-1 to TRBJ1-6; D perhaps matches TRBD1 (5 bases). Trimming stripped 6 bases from V and 8 bases from J, with 17 bases between. The germline V gene encodes CDR1 MNHNS and CDR2 SASEGT. This CDR3 is 15 amino acids long. The CDR3 sequence is CASSAGTVLYSPLHF. In DNA form, the CDR3 reads TGTGCCAGCAGCGCCGGGACTGTGTTATATTCACCCCTCCACTTT.